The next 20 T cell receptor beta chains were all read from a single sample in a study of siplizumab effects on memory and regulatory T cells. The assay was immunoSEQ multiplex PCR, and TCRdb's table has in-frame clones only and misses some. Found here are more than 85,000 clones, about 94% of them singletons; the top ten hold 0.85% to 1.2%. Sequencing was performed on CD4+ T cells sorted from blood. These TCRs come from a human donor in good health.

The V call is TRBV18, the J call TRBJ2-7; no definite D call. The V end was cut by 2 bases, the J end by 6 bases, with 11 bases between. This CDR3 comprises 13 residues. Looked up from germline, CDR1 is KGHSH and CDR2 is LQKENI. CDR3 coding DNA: TGTGCCAGCTCACCAGGGTTGCTTGCCGAGCAGTACTTC. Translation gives CASSPGLLAEQYF.

CDR3 DNA sequence: TGCGCCAGCAGCTCCCCTCCCTATCCAGACGTGGGCACTGAAGCTTTCTTT. Protein product: CASSSPPYPDVGTEAFF. This chain connects TRBV5-1 to TRBJ1-1; D gene unclear. Trimming removed 3 bases at V and 4 bases at J, with 22 bases between. Looked up from germline, CDR1 is SGHRS and CDR2 is YFSETQ. This CDR3 contains 17 residues. Full variable domain (missing parts from reference TRBV5-1 and TRBJ1-1): KAGVTQTPRYLIKTRGQQVTLSCSPISGHRSVSWYQQTPGQGLQFLFEYFSETQRNKGNFPGRFSGRQFSNSRSEMNVSTLELGDSALYLCASSSPPYPDVGTEAFFGQGTRLTVV.

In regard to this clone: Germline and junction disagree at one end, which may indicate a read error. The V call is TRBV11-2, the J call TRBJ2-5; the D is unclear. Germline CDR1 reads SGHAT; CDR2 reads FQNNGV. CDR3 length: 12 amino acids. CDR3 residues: CASSSNQETQYF. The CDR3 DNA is TGTGCCAGCAGCTCCAACCAGGAGACCCAGTACTTC.

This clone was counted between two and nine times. In nucleotides, the CDR3 is TGTGCCAGCAGCCCTAACCGTCAAACCGGGGAGCTGTTTTTT. It is translated as CASSPNRQTGELFF. The chain carries TRBV14 and TRBJ2-2; the D is unclear. CDR1 and CDR2 (germline): SGHDN, FVKESK. Trimming took off 4 bases at V and 5 bases at J, with 11 bases between the two ends. CDR3 length: 14 amino acids.

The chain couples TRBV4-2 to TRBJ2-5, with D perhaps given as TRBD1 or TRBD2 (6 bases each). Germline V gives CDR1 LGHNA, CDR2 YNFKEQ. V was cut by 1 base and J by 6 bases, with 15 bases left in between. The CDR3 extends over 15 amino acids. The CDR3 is CASSQVAQGGKTQYF. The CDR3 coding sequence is TGTGCCAGCAGCCAAGTCGCACAGGGAGGAAAGACCCAGTACTTC.

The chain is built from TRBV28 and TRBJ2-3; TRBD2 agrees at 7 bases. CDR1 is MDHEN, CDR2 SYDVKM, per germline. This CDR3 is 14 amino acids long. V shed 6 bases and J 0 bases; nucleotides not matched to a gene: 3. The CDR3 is CASRGGTSTDTQYF. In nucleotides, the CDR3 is TGTGCCAGCAGGGGAGGGACTAGCACAGATACGCAGTATTTT.

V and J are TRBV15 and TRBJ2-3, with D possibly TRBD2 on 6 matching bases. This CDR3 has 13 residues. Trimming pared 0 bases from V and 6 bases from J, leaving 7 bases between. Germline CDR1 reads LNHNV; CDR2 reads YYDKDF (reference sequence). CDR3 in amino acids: CATSRDAGDTQYF. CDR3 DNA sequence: TGTGCCACCAGCAGAGATGCGGGGGATACGCAGTATTTT.

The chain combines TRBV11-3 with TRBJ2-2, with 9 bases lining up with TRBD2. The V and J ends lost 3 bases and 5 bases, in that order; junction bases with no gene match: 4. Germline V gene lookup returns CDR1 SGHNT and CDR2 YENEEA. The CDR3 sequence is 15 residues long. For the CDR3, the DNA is TGTGCCAGCAGCTTTAGTAGCGGGAGTACCGGGGAGCTGTTTTTT. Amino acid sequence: CASSFSSGSTGELFF. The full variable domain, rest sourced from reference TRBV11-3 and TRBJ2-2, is EAGVVQSPRYKIIEKKQPVAFWCNPISGHNTLYWYLQNLGQGPELLIRYENEEAVDDSQLPKDRFSAERLKGVDSTLKIQPAELGDSAVYLCASSFSSGSTGELFFGEGSRLTVL.

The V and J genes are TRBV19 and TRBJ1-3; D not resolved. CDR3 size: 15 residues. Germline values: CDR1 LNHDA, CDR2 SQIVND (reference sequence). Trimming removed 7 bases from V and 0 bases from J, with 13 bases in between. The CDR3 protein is CASKSWASSGNTIYF. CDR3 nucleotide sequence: TGTGCCAGTAAGTCGTGGGCCAGCTCTGGAAACACCATATATTTT.

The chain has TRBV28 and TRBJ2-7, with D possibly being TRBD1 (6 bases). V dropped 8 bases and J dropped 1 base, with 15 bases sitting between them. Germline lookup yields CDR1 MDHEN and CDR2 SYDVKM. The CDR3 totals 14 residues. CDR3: CASRQELRSYEQYF. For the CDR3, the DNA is TGTGCCAGCCGACAGGAGCTACGGTCCTACGAGCAGTACTTC.

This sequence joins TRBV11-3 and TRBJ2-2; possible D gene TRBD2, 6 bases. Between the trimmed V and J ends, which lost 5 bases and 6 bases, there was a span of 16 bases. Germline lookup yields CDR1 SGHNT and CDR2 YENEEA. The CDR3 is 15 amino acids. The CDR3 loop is CASSPGTDISGELFF. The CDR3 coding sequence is TGTGCCAGCAGCCCCGGGACTGATATATCCGGGGAGCTGTTTTTT.

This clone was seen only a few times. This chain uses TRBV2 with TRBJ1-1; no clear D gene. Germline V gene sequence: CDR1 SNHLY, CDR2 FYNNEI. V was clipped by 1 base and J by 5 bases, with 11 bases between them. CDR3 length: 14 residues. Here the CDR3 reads CASSEVRGGTEAFF. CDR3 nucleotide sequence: TGTGCCAGCAGTGAAGTCCGGGGAGGTACTGAAGCTTTCTTT.

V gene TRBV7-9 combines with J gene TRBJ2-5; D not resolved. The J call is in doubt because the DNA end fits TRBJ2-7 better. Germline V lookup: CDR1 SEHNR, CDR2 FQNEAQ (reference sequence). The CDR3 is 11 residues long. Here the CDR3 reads CASSLNYEQYF. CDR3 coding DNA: TGTGCCAGCAGCCTCAACTACGAGCAGTACTTC.

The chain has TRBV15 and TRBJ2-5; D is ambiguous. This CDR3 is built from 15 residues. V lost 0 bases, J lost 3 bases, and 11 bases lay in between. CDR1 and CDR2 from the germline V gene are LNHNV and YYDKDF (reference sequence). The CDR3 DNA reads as TGTGCCACCAGCAGAGATGGGTCCGCGGAAGAGACCCAGTACTTC. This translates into CATSRDGSAEETQYF.

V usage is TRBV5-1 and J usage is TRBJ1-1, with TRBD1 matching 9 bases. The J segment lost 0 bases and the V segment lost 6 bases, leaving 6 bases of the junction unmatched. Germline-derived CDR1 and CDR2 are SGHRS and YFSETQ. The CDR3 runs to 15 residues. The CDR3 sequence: CASTWTGAVNTEAFF. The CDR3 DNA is TGCGCCAGCACTTGGACAGGGGCTGTGAACACTGAAGCTTTCTTT.

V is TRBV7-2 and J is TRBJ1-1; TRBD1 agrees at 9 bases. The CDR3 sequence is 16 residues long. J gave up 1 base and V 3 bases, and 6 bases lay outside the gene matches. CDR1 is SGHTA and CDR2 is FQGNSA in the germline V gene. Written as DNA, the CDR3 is TGTGCCAGCAGCTTGGGAGGGGGACAGGGGAACACTGAAGCTTTCTTT. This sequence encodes CASSLGGGQGNTEAFF. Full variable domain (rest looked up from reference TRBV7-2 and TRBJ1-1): GAGVSQSPSNKVTEKGKDVELRCDPISGHTALYWYRQSLGQGLEFLIYFQGNSAPDKSGLPSDRFSAERTGGSVSTLTIQRTQQEDSAVYLCASSLGGGQGNTEAFFGQGTRLTVV.

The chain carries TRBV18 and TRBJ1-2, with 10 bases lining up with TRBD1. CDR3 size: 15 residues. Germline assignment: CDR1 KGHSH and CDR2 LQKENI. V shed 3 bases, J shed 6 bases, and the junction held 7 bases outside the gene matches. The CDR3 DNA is TGTGCCAGCTCACCCCGGACAGGGGGAGGGCATGGCTACACCTTC. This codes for CASSPRTGGGHGYTF.

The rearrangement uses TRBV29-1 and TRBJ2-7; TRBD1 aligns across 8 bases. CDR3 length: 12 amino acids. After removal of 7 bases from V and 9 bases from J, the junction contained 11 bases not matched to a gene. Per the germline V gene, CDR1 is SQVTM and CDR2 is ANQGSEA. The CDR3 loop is CSAKGQGLVQYF. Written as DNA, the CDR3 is TGCAGCGCTAAAGGACAGGGTTTGGTGCAGTACTTC.

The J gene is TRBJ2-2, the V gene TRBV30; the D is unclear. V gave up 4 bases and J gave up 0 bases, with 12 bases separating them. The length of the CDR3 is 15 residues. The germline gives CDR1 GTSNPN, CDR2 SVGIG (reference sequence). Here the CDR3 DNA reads TGTGCCTGGAAGGTGGTTAAAGCGAACACCGGGGAGCTGTTTTTT. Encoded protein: CAWKVVKANTGELFF.

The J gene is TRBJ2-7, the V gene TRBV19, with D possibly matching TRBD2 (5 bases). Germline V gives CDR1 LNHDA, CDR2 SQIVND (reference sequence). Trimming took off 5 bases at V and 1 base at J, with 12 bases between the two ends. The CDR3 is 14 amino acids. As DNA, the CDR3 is TGTGCCAGTAGTCAGGACTCGTCATCCTACGAGCAGTACTTC. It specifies CASSQDSSSYEQYF.